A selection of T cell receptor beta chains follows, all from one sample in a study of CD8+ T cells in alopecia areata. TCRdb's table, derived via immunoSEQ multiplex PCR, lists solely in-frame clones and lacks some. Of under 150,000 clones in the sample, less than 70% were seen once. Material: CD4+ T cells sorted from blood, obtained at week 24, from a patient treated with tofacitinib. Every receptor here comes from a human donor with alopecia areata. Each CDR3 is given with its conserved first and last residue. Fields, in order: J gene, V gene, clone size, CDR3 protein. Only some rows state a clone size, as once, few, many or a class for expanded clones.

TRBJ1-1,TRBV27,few,CATHSTGLPYEAFF
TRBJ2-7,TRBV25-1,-,CASSVGYEQYF
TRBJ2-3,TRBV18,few,CASSPQTGTDTQYF
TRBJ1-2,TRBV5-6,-,CASSFQGIDGYTF
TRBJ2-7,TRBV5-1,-,CASSLEGQGVSYEQYF
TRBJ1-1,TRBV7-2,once,CASSVQPGGTEAFF
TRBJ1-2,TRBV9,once,CASSPQKGNYYGYTF
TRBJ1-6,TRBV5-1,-,CASSLVPRGVGYNSPLHF
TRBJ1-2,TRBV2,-,CASIIPARIASNYGYTF
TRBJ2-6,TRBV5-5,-,CASSLDAAAGANVLTF
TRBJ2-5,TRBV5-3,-,CARRRGLAGRPGQETQYF
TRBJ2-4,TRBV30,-,CAWSGSDIQYF
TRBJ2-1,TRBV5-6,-,CASSPLGTSGYNEQFF
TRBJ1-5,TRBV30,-,CAWSEVGFTIAQPQHF
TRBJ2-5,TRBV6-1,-,CASRLGTTQETQYF
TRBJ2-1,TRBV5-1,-,CASSLGTSYNEQFF
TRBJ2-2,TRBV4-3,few,CASSQEILRATNTGELFF
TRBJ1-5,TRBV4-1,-,CASSPQGPNQPQHF
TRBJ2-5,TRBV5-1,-,CASSTATGGPGETQYF
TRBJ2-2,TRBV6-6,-,CASSNLDRGFAGELFF
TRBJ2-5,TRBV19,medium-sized,CASSRGLLQETQYF
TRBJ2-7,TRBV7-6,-,CASSIRGQAGEQYF
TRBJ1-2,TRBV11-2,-,CASSLEKRRYTF
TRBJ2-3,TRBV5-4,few,CASTPGLAGDTQYF
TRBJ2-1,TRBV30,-,CAWVAGGYNEQFF
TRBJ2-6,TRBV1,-,CTSSQDFRESGANVLTF
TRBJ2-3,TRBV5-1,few,CASSFGSGGKQDTQYF
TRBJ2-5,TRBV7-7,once,CASSATGSGETQYF
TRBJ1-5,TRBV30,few,CAWRTGGGQPQHF
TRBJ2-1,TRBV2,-,CASRAPGVRAYNEQFF
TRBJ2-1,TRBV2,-,CASADRDNEQFF
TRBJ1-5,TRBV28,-,CASSRRTGGYQPQHF
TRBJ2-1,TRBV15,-,CATSRASGGADEQFF
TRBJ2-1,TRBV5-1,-,CASTSSGPSSDWPNEQFF
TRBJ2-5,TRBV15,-,CATSGRFGLAGGTQYF
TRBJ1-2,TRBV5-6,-,CASSSDIKGYTF
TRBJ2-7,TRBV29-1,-,CSVRQGSSYEQYF
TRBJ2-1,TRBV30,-,CAWCASSYNEQFF
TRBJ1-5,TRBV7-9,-,CASSLGQEPQHF